This T cell receptor (beta chain) was captured by sequencing in a study of OX40 agonist ivuxolimab in advanced cancers. For the study at large: A history of anti-PD-1, anti-PD-L1 or anti-CTLA-4 therapy was acceptable, and roughly 40% had some.

The method was immunoSEQ multiplex PCR; TCRdb's version includes in-frame clones alone and lacks a portion of them. The sample consists of approximately 37,000 clones, around 90% of them appearing once. With regard to this clone: As yet, its antigen is unknown.

Whole-study findings and limits: Nonresponders, in some cases, also had low normalized T-cell clonal expansion.

The germline gives CDR1 SNHLY, CDR2 FYNNEI. The CDR3 length is 13 residues. The J segment lost 6 bases and the V segment lost 9 bases, leaving 8 bases of the junction unmatched. This TCR was sampled from an adult with an advanced solid tumor such as melanoma, head and neck, liver or kidney cancer. The sequencing used CD4+ or CD8+ T cells sorted from blood, collected in a trial of the OX40 agonist ivuxolimab. The chain links TRBV2 to TRBJ2-1; 7 positions agree with TRBD2. The DNA for the CDR3 is TGTGCCAGTCAAGGACTAGGACGCAATGAGCAGTTCTTC. Amino acids: CASQGLGRNEQFF.